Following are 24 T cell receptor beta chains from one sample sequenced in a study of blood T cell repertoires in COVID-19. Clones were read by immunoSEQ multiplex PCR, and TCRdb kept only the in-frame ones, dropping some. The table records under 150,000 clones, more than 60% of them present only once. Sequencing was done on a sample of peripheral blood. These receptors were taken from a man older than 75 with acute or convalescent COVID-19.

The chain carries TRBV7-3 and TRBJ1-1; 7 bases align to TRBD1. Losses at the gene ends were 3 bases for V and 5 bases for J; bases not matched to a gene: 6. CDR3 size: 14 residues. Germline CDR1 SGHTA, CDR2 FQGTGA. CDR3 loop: CASSFGGGITEAFF. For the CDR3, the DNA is TGTGCCAGCAGCTTCGGAGGGGGCATTACTGAAGCTTTCTTT.

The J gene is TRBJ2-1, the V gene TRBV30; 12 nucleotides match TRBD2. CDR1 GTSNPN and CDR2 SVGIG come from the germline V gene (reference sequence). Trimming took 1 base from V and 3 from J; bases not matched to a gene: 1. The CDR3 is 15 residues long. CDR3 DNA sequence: TGTGCCTGGAGTGGACTAGCGGGGGTCTACAATGAGCAGTTCTTC. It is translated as CAWSGLAGVYNEQFF.

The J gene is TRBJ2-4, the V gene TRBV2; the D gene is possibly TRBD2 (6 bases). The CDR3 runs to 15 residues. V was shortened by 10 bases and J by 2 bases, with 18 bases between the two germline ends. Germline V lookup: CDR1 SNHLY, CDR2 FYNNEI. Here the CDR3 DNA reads TGTGCCACCACTCGGGGGAGTGGAACCAAAAACATTCAGTACTTC. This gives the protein CATTRGSGTKNIQYF.

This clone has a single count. The chain's CDR3 is CASRFREGSEKLFF. CDR3 DNA sequence: TGTGCCAGCAGGTTCAGGGAAGGTAGTGAAAAACTGTTTTTT. The chain recombines TRBV28 with TRBJ1-4; D may be TRBD1 (5 bases). Per germline, CDR1 MDHEN and CDR2 SYDVKM. V was trimmed by 6 bases and J by 7 bases, leaving 15 bases between them. The CDR3 length is 14 residues.

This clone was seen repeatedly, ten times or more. The CDR3 protein is CASSDGGAAPGELFF. DNA of the CDR3: TGCGCCAGCAGTGATGGGGGGGCAGCTCCCGGGGAGCTGTTTTTT. This rearrangement joins TRBV10-2 to TRBJ2-2, with D perhaps TRBD2 (7 bases). The length of the CDR3 is 15 residues. Trimming shortened V by 3 bases and J by 6 bases, and 14 bases separated the two germline ends. The germline V gene encodes CDR1 WSHSY and CDR2 SAAADI.

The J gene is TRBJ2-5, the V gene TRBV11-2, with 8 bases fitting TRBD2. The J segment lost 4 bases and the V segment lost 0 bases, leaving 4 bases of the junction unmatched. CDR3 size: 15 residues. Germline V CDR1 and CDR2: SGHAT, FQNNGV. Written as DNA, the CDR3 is TGTGCCAGCAGCTTAGACTCGCGGGGGGTAGAGACCCAGTACTTC. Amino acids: CASSLDSRGVETQYF.

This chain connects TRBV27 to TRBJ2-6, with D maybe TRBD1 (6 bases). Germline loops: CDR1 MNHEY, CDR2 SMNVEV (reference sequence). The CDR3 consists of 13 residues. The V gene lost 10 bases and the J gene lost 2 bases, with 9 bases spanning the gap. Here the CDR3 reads CATRGTGANVLTF. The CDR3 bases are TGTGCCACCAGGGGCACTGGGGCCAACGTCCTGACTTTC.

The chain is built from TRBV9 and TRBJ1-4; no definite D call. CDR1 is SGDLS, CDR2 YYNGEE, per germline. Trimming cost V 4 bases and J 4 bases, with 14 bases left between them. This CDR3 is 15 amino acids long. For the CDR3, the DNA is TGTGCCAGCAGCCGGGCGGGAGATTTTAATGAAAAACTGTTTTTT. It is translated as CASSRAGDFNEKLFF.

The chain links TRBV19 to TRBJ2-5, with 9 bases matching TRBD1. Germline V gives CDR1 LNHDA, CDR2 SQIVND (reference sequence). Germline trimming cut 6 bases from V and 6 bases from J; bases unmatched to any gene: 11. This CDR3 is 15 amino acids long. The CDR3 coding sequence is TGTGCCAGTAGCCCCGGGACAGGGCGGACAAAGACCCAGTACTTC. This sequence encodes CASSPGTGRTKTQYF.

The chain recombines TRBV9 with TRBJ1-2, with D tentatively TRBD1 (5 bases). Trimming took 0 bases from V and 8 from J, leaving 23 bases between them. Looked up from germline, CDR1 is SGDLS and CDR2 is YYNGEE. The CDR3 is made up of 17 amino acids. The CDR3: CASSVVGHKDWGGGYTF. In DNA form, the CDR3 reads TGTGCCAGCAGCGTAGTAGGACACAAGGATTGGGGTGGGGGCTACACCTTC.

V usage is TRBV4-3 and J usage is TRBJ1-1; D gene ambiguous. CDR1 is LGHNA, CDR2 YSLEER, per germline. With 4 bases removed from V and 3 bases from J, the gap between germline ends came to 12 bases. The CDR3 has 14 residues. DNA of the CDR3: TGCGCCAGCAGCCTCAGTTACGGGTACACTGAAGCTTTCTTT. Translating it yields CASSLSYGYTEAFF.

The DNA for the CDR3 is TGCAGCGTTGACCGGGAAGGCGAACTGTTTTTT. Translated: CSVDREGELFF. The chain links TRBV29-1 to TRBJ1-4; D remains ambiguous. The V end lost 3 bases, the J end lost 12 bases, and 11 bases lay between the germline ends. Germline values: CDR1 SQVTM, CDR2 ANQGSEA. The CDR3 has 11 amino acids.

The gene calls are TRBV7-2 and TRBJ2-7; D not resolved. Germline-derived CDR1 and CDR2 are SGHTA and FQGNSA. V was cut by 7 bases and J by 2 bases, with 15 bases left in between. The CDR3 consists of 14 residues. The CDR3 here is CASNSARFPYEQYF. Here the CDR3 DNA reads TGTGCCAGCAACTCGGCCAGGTTCCCCTACGAGCAGTACTTC.

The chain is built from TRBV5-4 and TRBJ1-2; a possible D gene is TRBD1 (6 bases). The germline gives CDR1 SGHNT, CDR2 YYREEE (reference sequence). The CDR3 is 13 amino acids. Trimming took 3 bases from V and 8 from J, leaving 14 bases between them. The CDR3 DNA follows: TGTGCCAGCAGCTCCAACAGGGAAGTAGGCTACACCTTC. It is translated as CASSSNREVGYTF. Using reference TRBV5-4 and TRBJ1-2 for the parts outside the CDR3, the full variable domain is ETGVTQSPTHLIKTRGQQVTLRCSSQSGHNTVSWYQQALGQGPQFIFQYYREEENGRGNFPPRFSGLQFPNYSSELNVNALELDDSALYLCASSSNREVGYTFGSGTRLTVV.

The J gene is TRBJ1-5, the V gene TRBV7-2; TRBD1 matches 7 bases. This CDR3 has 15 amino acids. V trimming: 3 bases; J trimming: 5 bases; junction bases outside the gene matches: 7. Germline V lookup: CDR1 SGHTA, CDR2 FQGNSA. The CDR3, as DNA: TGTGCCAGCAGCTTTACAGGGGTAGGCGATCAGCCCCAGCATTTT. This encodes CASSFTGVGDQPQHF.

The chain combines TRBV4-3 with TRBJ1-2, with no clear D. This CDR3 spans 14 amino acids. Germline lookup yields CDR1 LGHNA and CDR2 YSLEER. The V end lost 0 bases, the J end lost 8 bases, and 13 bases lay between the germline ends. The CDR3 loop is CASSQDQAALGYTF. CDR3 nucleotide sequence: TGCGCCAGCAGCCAAGATCAGGCTGCCCTGGGCTACACCTTC.

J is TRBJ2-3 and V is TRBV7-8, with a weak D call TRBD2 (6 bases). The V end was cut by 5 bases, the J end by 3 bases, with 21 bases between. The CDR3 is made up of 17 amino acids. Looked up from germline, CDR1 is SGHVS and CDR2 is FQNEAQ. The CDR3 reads CASSPRGWGVETDTQYF. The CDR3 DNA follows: TGTGCCAGCAGCCCCCGGGGGTGGGGGGTTGAGACAGATACGCAGTATTTT.

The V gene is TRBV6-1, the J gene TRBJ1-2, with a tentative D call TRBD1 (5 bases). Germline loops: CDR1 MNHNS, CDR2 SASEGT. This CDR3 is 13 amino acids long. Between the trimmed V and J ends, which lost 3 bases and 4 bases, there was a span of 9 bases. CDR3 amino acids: CASSEPGGYGYTF. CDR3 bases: TGTGCCAGCAGTGAGCCCGGGGGCTATGGCTACACCTTC.

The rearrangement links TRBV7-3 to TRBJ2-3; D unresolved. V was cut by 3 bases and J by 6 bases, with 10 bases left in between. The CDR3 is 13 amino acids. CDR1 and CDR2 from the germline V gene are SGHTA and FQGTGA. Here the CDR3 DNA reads TGTGCCAGCAGCTTTGCTTCCGGGGATACGCAGTATTTT. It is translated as CASSFASGDTQYF.

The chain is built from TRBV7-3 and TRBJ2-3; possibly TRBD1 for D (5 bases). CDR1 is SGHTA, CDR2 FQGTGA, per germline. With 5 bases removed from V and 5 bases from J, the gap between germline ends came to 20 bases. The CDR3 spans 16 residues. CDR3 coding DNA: TGTGCCAGCAGCCTAAACCCCAATCCAGGGAAAGATACGCAGTATTTT. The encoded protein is CASSLNPNPGKDTQYF.

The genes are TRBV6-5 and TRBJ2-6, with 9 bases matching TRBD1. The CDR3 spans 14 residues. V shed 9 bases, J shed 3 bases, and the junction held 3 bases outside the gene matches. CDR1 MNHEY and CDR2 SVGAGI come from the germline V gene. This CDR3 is CASTGGGGANVLTF. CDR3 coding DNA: TGTGCCAGTACAGGGGGCGGTGGGGCCAACGTCCTGACTTTC.

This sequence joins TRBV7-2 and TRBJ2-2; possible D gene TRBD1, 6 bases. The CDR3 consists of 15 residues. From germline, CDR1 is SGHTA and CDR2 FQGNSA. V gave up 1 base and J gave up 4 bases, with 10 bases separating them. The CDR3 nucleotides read TGTGCCAGCAGCTTAGAGGACAGATTCACCGGGGAGCTGTTTTTT. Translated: CASSLEDRFTGELFF.

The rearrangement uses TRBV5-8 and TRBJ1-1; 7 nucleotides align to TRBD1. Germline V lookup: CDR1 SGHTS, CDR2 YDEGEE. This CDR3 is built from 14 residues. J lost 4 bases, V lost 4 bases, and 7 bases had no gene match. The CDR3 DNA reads TGTGCCAGCAGCCCTTCGGACAGGATCACTGAAGCTTTCTTT. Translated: CASSPSDRITEAFF. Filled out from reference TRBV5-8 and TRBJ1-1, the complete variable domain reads EAGVTQSPTHLIKTRGQQATLRCSPISGHTSVYWYQQALGLGLQFLLWYDEGEERNRGNFPPRFSGRQFPNYSSELNVNALELEDSALYLCASSPSDRITEAFFGQGTRLTVV.

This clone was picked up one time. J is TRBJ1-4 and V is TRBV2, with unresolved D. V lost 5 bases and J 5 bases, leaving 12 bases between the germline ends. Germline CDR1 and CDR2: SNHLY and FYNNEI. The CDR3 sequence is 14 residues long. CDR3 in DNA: TGTGCCAGCAGTACGGACGGAGGGAATGAAAAACTGTTTTTT. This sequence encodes CASSTDGGNEKLFF.